The 28 T cell receptor beta chains listed next were all sequenced from one sample in a study of T cell changes during pregnancy in multiple sclerosis. Repertoires were generated with immunoSEQ multiplex PCR, while TCRdb's copy carries only in-frame clones and drops some. This table holds about 68,000 clones, under 95% found once. Source: peripheral blood, taken in the second trimester of pregnancy. The origin of the receptors is a female donor with multiple sclerosis, enrolled in a pregnancy study.

The chain combines TRBV6-4 with TRBJ1-6, with D uncertain. CDR3 size: 13 residues. Trimming left V 9 bases short and J 1 base short, with 7 bases between. CDR1 and CDR2 (germline): MRHNA, SNTAGT. The CDR3 reads CASAVSYNSPLHF. The CDR3 DNA sequence: TGTGCCAGTGCGGTGTCCTATAATTCACCCCTCCACTTT.

The rearrangement joins TRBV19 to TRBJ1-1; TRBD1 matches at 8 bases. The V gene end was trimmed by 7 bases and the J gene end by 4 bases; junction bases not matched to a gene: 14. The CDR3 runs to 16 residues. Germline assignment: CDR1 LNHDA and CDR2 SQIVND (reference sequence). The CDR3, as DNA: TGTGCCAGTACTCGGCCAGGGGCTACAGGGGGCACTGAAGCTTTCTTT. Translated, it gives CASTRPGATGGTEAFF.

The CDR3 is CAWSGGGEQYF. The CDR3 nucleotides read TGTGCCTGGAGTGGAGGGGGCGAGCAGTACTTC. V usage is TRBV30 and J usage is TRBJ2-7; perhaps TRBD1 as D (6 bases). Trimming took off 1 base at V and 6 bases at J, with 7 bases between the two ends. The CDR3 sequence is 11 residues long. Germline CDR1 GTSNPN, CDR2 SVGIG (reference sequence).

This chain joins TRBV5-8 and TRBJ2-5; tentatively, D is TRBD2 (6 bases). The CDR3 consists of 15 residues. Germline V gene data show CDR1 as SGHTS and CDR2 as YDEGEE. V was clipped by 4 bases and J by 7 bases, with 20 bases between them. The CDR3: CASSVGGLPGGTQYF. DNA for the CDR3: TGTGCCAGCAGCGTCGGGGGTTTACCCGGGGGGACCCAGTACTTC.

This rearrangement joins TRBV6-4 to TRBJ2-2, with 8 positions matching TRBD2. CDR3 length: 15 amino acids. The V and J ends lost 8 bases and 6 bases, in that order; junction bases with no gene match: 11. From germline, CDR1 is MRHNA and CDR2 SNTAGT. The CDR3 nucleotides are TGTGCCAGCTCGCCGGGACTAGAGACGGCCGGGGAGCTGTTTTTT. Protein sequence: CASSPGLETAGELFF.

This clone was counted a single time. The V call is TRBV2, the J call TRBJ2-7, with TRBD2 identical over 9 bases. With V trimmed by 7 bases and J by 5 bases, 12 bases remained unmatched. CDR3 size: 15 residues. Germline V CDR1 and CDR2: SNHLY, FYNNEI. This CDR3 reads CASTFASGAGNEQYF. CDR3 nucleotides: TGTGCCAGCACCTTTGCTAGCGGGGCCGGGAACGAGCAGTACTTC.

This chain uses TRBV9 with TRBJ2-3, with a tentative D call TRBD2 (5 bases). The CDR3 covers 16 residues. The V gene's germline CDR1 is SGDLS and CDR2 YYNGEE. V was cut by 0 bases and J by 0 bases, with 11 bases left in between. CDR3 protein: CASSVGLAPSTDTQYF. The CDR3 DNA reads TGTGCCAGCAGCGTAGGGCTAGCCCCTAGCACAGATACGCAGTATTTT.

The chain employs TRBV18 and TRBJ2-7, with D unresolved. V was pared by 3 bases and J by 7 bases, with 10 bases between. This CDR3 is 12 amino acids long. Germline loops: CDR1 KGHSH, CDR2 LQKENI. CDR3: CASSPLGGEQYF. The CDR3 region has the DNA TGTGCCAGCTCACCCCTAGGTGGGGAGCAGTACTTC.

This chain uses TRBV28 with TRBJ2-1, with D unresolved. The germline V and J ends were trimmed by 2 bases and 6 bases, with 8 bases remaining between them. The length of the CDR3 is 13 residues. Germline lookup yields CDR1 MDHEN and CDR2 SYDVKM. The CDR3 region is CASSLGPFNEQFF. CDR3 DNA: TGTGCCAGCAGTTTAGGGCCATTCAATGAGCAGTTCTTC. The variable domain in full, with the rest retrieved from reference TRBV28 and TRBJ2-1, is DVKVTQSSRYLVKRTGEKVFLECVQDMDHENMFWYRQDPGLGLRLIYFSYDVKMKEKGDIPEGYSVSREKKERFSLILESASTNQTSMYLCASSLGPFNEQFFGPGTRLTVL.

CDR3 in DNA: TGTGCCAGCAGTGAAAACGGGGGGCTGAATGGCTACACCTTC. Protein product: CASSENGGLNGYTF. The chain employs TRBV6-1 and TRBJ1-2; a possible D gene is TRBD1 (6 bases). Deletions cut 2 bases from V and 6 bases from J, with 13 bases between. The CDR3 runs 14 residues. Germline-derived CDR1 and CDR2 are MNHNS and SASEGT.

The CDR3 region is CASSSGEGAVTNEKLFF. CDR3 DNA: TGTGCCAGCAGCTCCGGAGAGGGGGCTGTAACTAATGAAAAACTGTTTTTT. The chain has TRBV11-2 and TRBJ1-4, with TRBD1 matching 7 bases. Trimming cost V 4 bases and J 1 base; bases outside gene matches: 9. Germline V CDR1 and CDR2: SGHAT, FQNNGV. The CDR3 totals 17 residues.

The chain joins TRBV4-3 to TRBJ2-5; TRBD1 matches 7 bases. In germline, CDR1 is LGHNA, CDR2 YSLEER. This CDR3 comprises 16 residues. V was pared by 1 base and J by 4 bases, with 9 bases of the junction left unmatched. The CDR3 loop is CASSQGTGDGGETQYF. In nucleotides, the CDR3 is TGCGCCAGCAGCCAAGGGACAGGTGACGGAGGAGAGACCCAGTACTTC.

The CDR3 here is CASSQPSGGFGDTQYF. The CDR3 DNA is TGTGCCAGCAGCCAACCTAGCGGGGGGTTTGGGGATACGCAGTATTTT. This chain connects TRBV5-6 to TRBJ2-3, with 11 bases that match TRBD2. In germline, CDR1 is SGHDT, CDR2 YYEEEE. V lost 4 bases, J lost 6 bases, and 10 bases stayed unmatched. The CDR3 length is 16 residues.

The chain joins TRBV4-1 to TRBJ2-7; D is unclear. V lost 0 bases to trimming and J lost 4 bases, with 7 bases between them. The germline V gene has CDR1 MGHRA and CDR2 YSYEKL. The CDR3 covers 13 residues. This chain's CDR3 is CASSQDLLYEQYF. CDR3 bases: TGCGCCAGCAGCCAAGATCTCCTTTACGAGCAGTACTTC.

DNA for the CDR3: TGTGCCAGCAGCGCGACGAGAGGGGGCGCTGACACTGAAGCTTTCTTT. It translates to CASSATRGGADTEAFF. The chain joins TRBV25-1 to TRBJ1-1; 7 nucleotides agree with TRBD1. CDR3 size: 16 residues. V shed 6 bases, J shed 3 bases, and the junction held 13 bases outside the gene matches. Germline values: CDR1 MGHDK, CDR2 SYGVNS.

The V and J genes are TRBV15 and TRBJ2-7; D might be TRBD1 (6 bases). With 11 bases removed from V and 2 bases from J, the gap between germline ends came to 16 bases. There are 13 residues in the CDR3. CDR1 and CDR2 (germline): LNHNV, YYDKDF (reference sequence). DNA of the CDR3: TGTGCCTCCGCCGGACAGTCCCCCTACGAGCAGTACTTC. The encoded protein is CASAGQSPYEQYF.

The rearrangement joins TRBV9 to TRBJ1-1; TRBD1 agrees at 9 bases. CDR1 is SGDLS, CDR2 YYNGEE, per germline. The CDR3 runs to 17 residues. With 0 bases clipped from V and 0 bases from J, the junction kept 6 bases outside the gene matches. CDR3 sequence reads: CASSVEGGTGLNTEAFF. The CDR3 DNA follows: TGTGCCAGCAGCGTAGAGGGGGGGACAGGGCTGAACACTGAAGCTTTCTTT.

The V gene is TRBV4-3, the J gene TRBJ2-1; no reliable D call. V was pared by 2 bases and J by 7 bases, with 12 bases between. This CDR3 spans 14 amino acids. Germline V lookup: CDR1 LGHNA, CDR2 YSLEER. As DNA, the CDR3 is TGCGCCAGCAGCCAAATGCCCCTATCGAATGAGCAGTTCTTC. It is translated as CASSQMPLSNEQFF.

This clone occurred once. V is TRBV7-2 and J is TRBJ1-4, with TRBD1 as a possible D gene (5 bases). Germline V gene data show CDR1 as SGHTA and CDR2 as FQGNSA. The CDR3 is 16 residues long. V lost 1 base to trimming and J lost 8 bases, with 17 bases between them. The CDR3 DNA sequence: TGTGCCAGCAGCTTAGTATCGAGCAGGGCAGCCGAAAAACTGTTTTTT. Residues: CASSLVSSRAAEKLFF.

The rearrangement joins TRBV6-1 to TRBJ2-5, with D possibly matching TRBD1 (6 bases). In germline, CDR1 is MNHNS, CDR2 SASEGT. V gave up 7 bases and J gave up 3 bases, with 15 bases separating them. This CDR3 region has 14 residues. The CDR3 DNA reads as TGTGCCAGCATTCTAGGGGGTAGTAAAGAGACCCAGTACTTC. Translated, it gives CASILGGSKETQYF.

The chain combines TRBV15 with TRBJ2-2; D is uncertain. V lost 5 bases to trimming and J lost 3 bases, with 10 bases between them. The CDR3 spans 14 residues. From germline, CDR1 is LNHNV and CDR2 YYDKDF (reference sequence). The CDR3 nucleotides read TGTGCCACCAGCGTATTCTCCGACACCGGGGAGCTGTTTTTT. It codes for CATSVFSDTGELFF.

The rearrangement uses TRBV10-3 and TRBJ2-3, with D unresolved. Trimming took 1 base from V and 7 from J, leaving 9 bases between them. Per the germline V gene, CDR1 is ENHRY and CDR2 is SYGVKD. CDR3 length equals 13 residues. In DNA form, the CDR3 reads TGTGCCATCAGTGAGTTCTCCCCTAATACGCAGTATTTT. Its protein product is CAISEFSPNTQYF.

CDR3 loop: CASSSRQALDEQYF. The CDR3 DNA sequence: TGTGCCAGCAGCTCCCGACAGGCCCTCGACGAGCAGTACTTC. The genes are TRBV7-6 and TRBJ2-7, with D possibly being TRBD1 (6 bases). V was trimmed by 4 bases and J by 5 bases, leaving 15 bases between them. Looked up from germline, CDR1 is SGHVS and CDR2 is FNYEAQ. CDR3 length equals 14 residues.

The chain links TRBV21-1 to TRBJ2-7; the DNA was not compared with TRBD2, the D call given in the table. TRBV21-1 is classified as a pseudogene. This CDR3 has 20 amino acids. The CDR3 nucleotides read TGTGCCAGCAGCGCGCAGTGGGGCAGGGAATCTCGGGGGGTCCCCTACGAGCAGTACTTC. Translated, it gives CASSAQWGRESRGVPYEQYF.

The chain links TRBV19 to TRBJ2-1; TRBD1 aligns across 10 bases. The CDR3 contains 16 residues. The J segment lost 7 bases and the V segment lost 10 bases, leaving 16 bases of the junction unmatched. Germline V gives CDR1 LNHDA, CDR2 SQIVND (reference sequence). The CDR3: CATTKTGDRGKNEQFF. Written as DNA, the CDR3 is TGTGCCACCACTAAAACCGGGGACAGGGGAAAGAATGAGCAGTTCTTC.

The chain joins TRBV5-6 to TRBJ1-2; D gene unclear. The CDR3 consists of 13 residues. The V end was cut by 0 bases, the J end by 10 bases, with 13 bases between. In germline, CDR1 is SGHDT, CDR2 YYEEEE. CDR3 sequence reads: CASSLELALFYTF. As DNA, the CDR3 is TGTGCCAGCAGCTTGGAACTAGCCCTCTTCTACACCTTC. The whole variable domain, filled in from reference TRBV5-6 and TRBJ1-2, reads DAGVTQSPTHLIKTRGQQVTLRCSPKSGHDTVSWYQQALGQGPQFIFQYYEEEERQRGNFPDRFSGHQFPNYSSELNVNALLLGDSALYLCASSLELALFYTFGSGTRLTVV.

The V call is TRBV6-1, the J call TRBJ2-1, with TRBD1 matching 8 bases. CDR3 length: 15 amino acids. Germline V gives CDR1 MNHNS, CDR2 SASEGT. J lost 8 bases, V lost 11 bases, and 17 bases had no gene match. This CDR3 reads CAGRTRESGGYEQFF. The CDR3 DNA sequence: TGTGCCGGACGGACCCGGGAGTCAGGGGGCTATGAGCAGTTCTTC.

V usage is TRBV9 and J usage is TRBJ1-1, with D possibly TRBD1 on 6 matching bases. With 4 bases removed from V and 11 bases from J, the gap between germline ends came to 18 bases. The CDR3 contains 13 residues. Germline values: CDR1 SGDLS, CDR2 YYNGEE. CDR3 loop: CASSLRTADEAFF. Here the CDR3 DNA reads TGTGCCAGCAGCCTAAGGACAGCTGACGAGGCTTTCTTT.